This T cell receptor beta chain was identified in a study of shared clonotypes between healthy human individuals. The donors, all of them Caucasian adults, lived in Nashville, Tennessee. An even split of each subset's genomic DNA across several immunoSEQ plates was performed. Assay used: immunoSEQ multiplex PCR; TCRdb lists only in-frame clones, some missing. The sample lists 1.6 million or so clones, roughly 96% seen once, with approximately 1.1% in the top ten. Findings and caveats of the study: The study drew on few donors, limiting represented genetic and exposure-history diversity. Naive subsets usually exceeded memory subsets in estimated richness.

The germline CDR1 and CDR2 sequences are LNHDA and SQIVND (reference sequence). Losses at the gene ends were 5 bases for V and 2 bases for J; bases not matched to a gene: 5. The CDR3 contains 14 residues. On this clone: Its matching antigen is unknown. Additional DNA sequences in this sample encode the identical CDR3.

The sequenced material came from naive CD4+ T cells sorted from blood. Subset specified: CD45RA+ positively selected. This rearrangement joins TRBV19 to TRBJ2-7; 8 nucleotides match TRBD1. The sequence was obtained from a man aged 25-40 years in good health. The DNA of the CDR3 is TGTGCCAGTAGTTCCGGACAGGGAACCTACGAGCAGTACTTC. Translating it yields CASSSGQGTYEQYF.